These T cell receptor beta chains were read from a single sample in a study of blood T cell repertoires in COVID-19. Assay used: immunoSEQ multiplex PCR; TCRdb lists only in-frame clones, some missing. This sample has 200,000 to 250,000 clones, with 83% found just once. Sequencing was performed on PBMCs or T cells enriched from blood (not recorded which). The receptors derive from a woman in her fifties or sixties who had been exposed to COVID-19. CDR3s include the opening cysteine and the closing phenylalanine or tryptophan. The order of the fields is clone size, D gene, J gene, V gene, CDR3 protein, CDR3 DNA. The D gene is left open where the match is weak. Size tells how often a clone was seen (once, few, many) or the class of an expanded clone, and some rows leave it out.

-	TRBD2	TRBJ2-5	TRBV29-1	CSVGGGYQETQYF	TGCAGCGTGGGGGGGGGTTACCAAGAGACCCAGTACTTC
once	TRBD1	TRBJ2-2	TRBV5-5	CASSPRDRVVRELFF	TGTGCCAGCAGCCCTCGGGACAGGGTTGTAAGGGAGCTGTTTTTT
-	TRBD1	TRBJ1-4	TRBV28	CASRRTGYEKLFF	TGTGCCAGCAGGAGGACAGGGTATGAAAAACTGTTTTTT
once	-	TRBJ2-1	TRBV11-2	CASSLGDRGGRNEQFF	TGTGCCAGCAGCTTAGGCGACAGGGGAGGGAGGAATGAGCAGTTCTTC
-	-	TRBJ1-1	TRBV18	CASSPTRGYTEAFF	TGTGCCAGCTCACCAACAAGGGGATACACTGAAGCTTTCTTT
-	TRBD2	TRBJ2-7	TRBV5-1	CASSFIGGGPLEQYF	TGCGCCAGCAGCTTTATCGGCGGGGGGCCCTTAGAGCAGTACTTC
few	TRBD2	TRBJ2-2	TRBV19	CASSIGTGGPAGELFF	TGTGCCAGTAGTATAGGAACGGGGGGTCCGGCCGGGGAGCTGTTTTTT
-	-	TRBJ2-2	TRBV30	CAQSRVYTGELFF	TGTGCCCAGAGCAGGGTGTACACCGGGGAGCTGTTTTTT
-	-	TRBJ1-5	TRBV24-1	CATGPLGPQHF	TGTGCCACCGGGCCCTTGGGCCCCCAGCATTTT
once	-	TRBJ1-1	TRBV29-1	CSVRGRMNTEAFF	TGCAGCGTGCGGGGACGAATGAACACTGAAGCTTTCTTT
-	-	TRBJ2-5	TRBV6-5	CASSLEETQYF	TGTGCCAGCAGTCTAGAAGAGACCCAGTACTTC
-	-	TRBJ1-1	TRBV19	CASSIRVEAFF	TGTGCCAGTAGTATCCGGGTGGAAGCTTTCTTT
-	-	TRBJ2-7	TRBV5-1	CASGTGHPYEQYF	TGCGCCAGCGGTACAGGCCACCCCTACGAGCAGTACTTC
-	-	TRBJ2-7	TRBV5-1	CASSPAGQPYEQYF	TGCGCCAGCAGCCCCGCCGGACAGCCTTACGAGCAGTACTTC
-	-	TRBJ1-6	TRBV10-3	CATHDKSNSPLHF	TGTGCCACCCACGATAAGAGTAATTCACCCCTCCACTTT
-	-	TRBJ1-5	TRBV6-5	CASSRVVGNQPQHF	TGTGCCAGCAGCCGAGTTGTGGGCAATCAGCCCCAGCATTTT
-	-	TRBJ1-2	TRBV7-9	CASSLRGSGYTF	TGTGCCAGCAGCTTAAGAGGGAGCGGCTACACCTTC
-	TRBD1	TRBJ1-1	TRBV5-1	CASSLFGAGGTDTEAFF	TGCGCCAGCAGCTTGTTCGGGGCAGGGGGCACCGACACTGAAGCTTTCTTT
-	-	TRBJ2-5	TRBV7-9	CASSLGDPVETQYF	TGTGCCAGCAGCTTAGGTGATCCGGTAGAGACCCAGTACTTC
-	-	TRBJ1-1	TRBV19	CASSKNTEAFF	TGTGCCAGTAGCAAGAACACTGAAGCTTTCTTT